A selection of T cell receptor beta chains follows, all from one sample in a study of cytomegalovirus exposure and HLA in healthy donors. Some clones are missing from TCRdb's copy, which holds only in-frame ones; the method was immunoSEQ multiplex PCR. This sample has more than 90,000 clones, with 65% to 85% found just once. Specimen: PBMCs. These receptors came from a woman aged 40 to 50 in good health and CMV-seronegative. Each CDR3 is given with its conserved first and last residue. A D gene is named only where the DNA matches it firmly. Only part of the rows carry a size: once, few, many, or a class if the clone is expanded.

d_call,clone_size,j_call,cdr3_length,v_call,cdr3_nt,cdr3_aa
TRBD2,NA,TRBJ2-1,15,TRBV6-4,TGTGCCAGCAGTGAACTAGCGGGTGGGAGTAATGAGCAGTTCTTC,CASSELAGGSNEQFF
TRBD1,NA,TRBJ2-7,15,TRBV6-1,TGTGCCAGCAGTGTAAGCCGGGACAGGGAATACGAGCAGTACTTC,CASSVSRDREYEQYF
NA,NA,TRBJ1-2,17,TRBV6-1,TGTGCCAGCAGTGAATGGGTGACTAGCCCACTCGGCACTGGGTACACCTTC,CASSEWVTSPLGTGYTF
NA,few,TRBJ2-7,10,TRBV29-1,TGCAGCGTTGGGGGGGACGAGCAGTACTTC,CSVGGDEQYF
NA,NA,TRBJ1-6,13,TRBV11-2,TGTGCCAGCAGCCTTGACAGTTATTCACCCCTCCACTTT,CASSLDSYSPLHF
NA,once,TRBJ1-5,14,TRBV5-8,TGTGCCAGCAGCAGCCGGGAGGGGTTTCAGCCCCAGCATTTT,CASSSREGFQPQHF
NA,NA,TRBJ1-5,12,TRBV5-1,TGCGCCAGCAGCTTGTCGGGTTTTCCCCAGCATTTT,CASSLSGFPQHF
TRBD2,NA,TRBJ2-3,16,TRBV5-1,TGCGCCAGCAGCTTGGGACTAGCGGGAGGTGAAGATACGCAGTATTTT,CASSLGLAGGEDTQYF
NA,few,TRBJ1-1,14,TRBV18,TGTGCCAGCTCACCACTGGTGGGCTCGGTTGAAGCTTTCTTT,CASSPLVGSVEAFF
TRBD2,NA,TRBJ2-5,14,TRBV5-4,TGTGCCAGCAGCTTGGGGGGGGGTACTGGGACCCAGTACTTC,CASSLGGGTGTQYF
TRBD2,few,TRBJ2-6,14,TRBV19,TGTGCCAGTGGGGGAGGGTCCGGGGCCAACGTCCTGACTTTC,CASGGGSGANVLTF
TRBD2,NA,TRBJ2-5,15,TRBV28,TGTGCCAGCGGGTTAGCGGGAGTTTCCCAAGAGACCCAGTACTTC,CASGLAGVSQETQYF
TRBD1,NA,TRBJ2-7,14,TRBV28,TGTGCCAGCAGTTTAGGGACAGGGCTCTACGAGCAGTACTTC,CASSLGTGLYEQYF
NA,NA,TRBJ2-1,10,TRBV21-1,TGTGCCAGCAGCAATTTTAAGCAGTTCTTC,CASSNFKQFF
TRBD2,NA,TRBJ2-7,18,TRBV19,TGTGCCAGTAGTATAGACGTTCCGCTAGCGGGGGATCACTACGAGCAGTACTTC,CASSIDVPLAGDHYEQYF
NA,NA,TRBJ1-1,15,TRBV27,TGTGCCAGCAGTTCCTCCTGGACTCCGGGCACTGAAGCTTTCTTT,CASSSSWTPGTEAFF
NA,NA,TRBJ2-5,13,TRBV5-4,TGTGCCAGCAGCGCGGGCCACCGAGAGACCCAGTACTTC,CASSAGHRETQYF
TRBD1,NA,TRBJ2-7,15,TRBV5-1,TGCGCCAGCAGCTCGCATGGACAGGGCTCCTACGAGCAGTACTTC,CASSSHGQGSYEQYF
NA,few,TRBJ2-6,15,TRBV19,TGTGCCAGTAGTATAGTAGTCTCTGGGGCCAACGTCCTGACTTTC,CASSIVVSGANVLTF
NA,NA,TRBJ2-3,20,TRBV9,TGTGCCAGCAGCGTAGATTGGGGACTCCGACAATATGGGGGCACAGATACGCAGTATTTT,CASSVDWGLRQYGGTDTQYF
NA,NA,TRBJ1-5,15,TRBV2,TGTGCCAGCAGCCACCTGGCAGGGGGCAATCAGCCCCAGCATTTT,CASSHLAGGNQPQHF
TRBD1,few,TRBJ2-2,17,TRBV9,TGTGCCAGCAGCGTAGTGGCGACAGGGGTTCACACCGGGGAGCTGTTTTTT,CASSVVATGVHTGELFF
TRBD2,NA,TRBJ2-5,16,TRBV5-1,TGCGCCAGCAGCTTGCGAAGCGGGGGGGCGGTAGAGACCCAGTACTTC,CASSLRSGGAVETQYF
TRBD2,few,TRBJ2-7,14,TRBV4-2,TGTGCCAGCAGCTTGGTAGCGGGAGGCTCTGAGCAGTACTTC,CASSLVAGGSEQYF